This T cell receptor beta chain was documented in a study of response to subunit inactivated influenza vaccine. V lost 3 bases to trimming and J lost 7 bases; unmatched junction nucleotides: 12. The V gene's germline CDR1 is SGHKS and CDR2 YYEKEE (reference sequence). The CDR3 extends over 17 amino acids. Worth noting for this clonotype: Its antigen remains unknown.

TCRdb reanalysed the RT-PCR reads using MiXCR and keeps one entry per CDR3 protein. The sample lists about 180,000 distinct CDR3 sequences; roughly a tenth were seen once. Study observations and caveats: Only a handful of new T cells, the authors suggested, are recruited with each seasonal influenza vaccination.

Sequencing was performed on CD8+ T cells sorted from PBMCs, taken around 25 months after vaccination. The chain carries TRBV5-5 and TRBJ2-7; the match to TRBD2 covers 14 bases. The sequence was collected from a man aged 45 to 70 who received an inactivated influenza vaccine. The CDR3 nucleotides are TGTGCCAGCAGCTCGGGAAGACTAGCGGGGGGGCTTAATGAGCAGTACTTC. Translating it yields CASSSGRLAGGLNEQYF.